The 20 T cell receptor beta chains given below trace back to one sample, sequenced in a study of T cell responses to AZD1222 COVID-19 vaccine. Sequencing used immunoSEQ multiplex PCR; TCRdb keeps in-frame clones, though not all of them. This repertoire shows about 110,000 clones, around 92% found once; its top ten account for around 8%. Specimen: peripheral blood, collected 28 days after the second AZD1222 dose. These receptors all come from an adult who received the AZD1222 COVID-19 vaccine.

This chain connects TRBV9 to TRBJ2-1; TRBD1 might be the D (6 bases). The V and J ends lost 4 bases and 4 bases respectively, with 15 bases between them. The CDR3 is made up of 15 amino acids. Germline assignment: CDR1 SGDLS and CDR2 YYNGEE. CDR3 nucleotides: TGTGCCAGCAGCCCCCGACAGGAGATATACAATGAGCAGTTCTTC. It codes for CASSPRQEIYNEQFF.

This chain uses TRBV18 with TRBJ1-1; tentative D call: TRBD1 (6 bases). V was clipped by 3 bases and J by 10 bases, with 18 bases between them. The CDR3 is made up of 14 amino acids. Germline V gives CDR1 KGHSH, CDR2 LQKENI. The CDR3 DNA reads as TGTGCCAGCTCACCCTTAGGACAGCAGGGTGTAGCTTTCTTT. Its translation: CASSPLGQQGVAFF.

This clone was seen just once. The genes are TRBV7-2 and TRBJ1-3; D gene uncertain. The ends were cut back, 0 bases at V and 0 bases at J, with 12 bases in the middle. Germline V gene sequence: CDR1 SGHTA, CDR2 FQGNSA. The CDR3 has 17 residues. The CDR3 protein is CASSLASTLVSGNTIYF. The CDR3 DNA sequence: TGTGCCAGCAGCTTAGCCTCGACCCTGGTCTCTGGAAACACCATATATTTT.

In its sample, this clone was seen a few times. V is TRBV4-2 and J is TRBJ1-2, with D unclear. The CDR3 spans 15 residues. Germline loops: CDR1 LGHNA, CDR2 YNFKEQ. Trimming shortened V by 4 bases and J by 8 bases, and 20 bases separated the two germline ends. The CDR3 DNA sequence: TGTGCCAGCAGCCGGGTTGAGGTGGACCTACAGGGCTACACCTTC. This translates into CASSRVEVDLQGYTF.

This rearrangement joins TRBV2 to TRBJ1-2; D remains ambiguous. The CDR3 length is 14 residues. The germline gives CDR1 SNHLY, CDR2 FYNNEI. Trimming took off 2 bases at V and 2 bases at J, with 9 bases between the two ends. CDR3 nucleotides: TGTGCCAGCAGTGAATGGCGCATGAACTATGGCTACACCTTC. This translates into CASSEWRMNYGYTF.

This clone has only one observation. The CDR3 sequence: CASSRRGNYGYTF. The CDR3 DNA follows: TGTGCCAGCTCCCGGAGAGGGAACTATGGCTACACCTTC. The chain recombines TRBV28 with TRBJ1-2; D ambiguous. CDR1 is MDHEN, CDR2 SYDVKM, per germline. There are 13 residues in the CDR3. Trimming left V 8 bases short and J 2 bases short, with 12 bases between.

This chain connects TRBV24-1 to TRBJ2-1; 10 bases match TRBD2. Trimming took 5 bases from V and 8 from J; bases not matched to a gene: 5. Germline-derived CDR1 and CDR2 are KGHDR and SFDVKD. This CDR3 is 14 amino acids long. DNA for the CDR3: TGTGCCACCAGTGGTGCTAGCGGGAGTTATGAGCAGTTCTTC. Encoded protein: CATSGASGSYEQFF.

This clone was detected once. The J gene is TRBJ1-3, the V gene TRBV28; D is ambiguous. This CDR3 is built from 15 residues. Germline V gives CDR1 MDHEN, CDR2 SYDVKM. Trimming removed 2 bases at V and 3 bases at J, with 11 bases between. The CDR3: CASSLRVAFGNTIYF. In DNA form, the CDR3 reads TGTGCCAGCAGTTTAAGGGTTGCCTTTGGAAACACCATATATTTT.

This chain joins TRBV6-1 and TRBJ1-1; 7 nucleotides line up with TRBD1. V was clipped by 3 bases and J by 5 bases; unmatched bases: 3. Looked up from germline, CDR1 is MNHNS and CDR2 is SASEGT. The CDR3 runs to 13 residues. The CDR3 coding sequence is TGTGCCAGCAGTGATCAGGGGGTTACTGAAGCTTTCTTT. This sequence encodes CASSDQGVTEAFF.

This chain joins TRBV4-1 and TRBJ2-1; TRBD1 agrees at 8 bases. Looked up from germline, CDR1 is MGHRA and CDR2 is YSYEKL. This CDR3 is 15 amino acids long. The J segment lost 6 bases and the V segment lost 1 base, leaving 5 bases of the junction unmatched. The CDR3 reads CASSQGTGIGNEQFF. CDR3 DNA: TGCGCCAGCAGCCAAGGGACAGGGATAGGCAATGAGCAGTTCTTC.

The chain employs TRBV3-1 (or the pseudogene TRBV3-2) and TRBJ2-4; 9 positions match TRBD2. The CDR3 has 15 amino acids. Unmatched junction bases numbered 12, after V lost 1 base and J lost 14 bases. Germline lookup yields CDR1 LGHDT and CDR2 YNNKEL (reference sequence). The DNA for the CDR3 is TGTGCCAGCAGCCAAGGGTTTACTAGCGGGTCTGGCGAGTACTTC. Its translation: CASSQGFTSGSGEYF.

The chain links TRBV2 to TRBJ1-1; D may be TRBD1 (6 bases). Germline CDR1 SNHLY, CDR2 FYNNEI. The germline V and J ends were trimmed by 6 bases and 4 bases, with 15 bases remaining between them. The CDR3 covers 14 residues. The CDR3 reads CASSFQGRFTEAFF. As DNA, the CDR3 is TGTGCCAGCAGCTTCCAGGGGCGTTTCACTGAAGCTTTCTTT.

The V gene is TRBV28, the J gene TRBJ1-4; D call uncertain. Germline V gives CDR1 MDHEN, CDR2 SYDVKM. The CDR3 covers 13 residues. Trimming cost V 6 bases and J 8 bases, with 13 bases left between them. The CDR3 region is CASSSPWREKLFF. CDR3 DNA sequence: TGTGCCAGCAGCTCCCCTTGGAGGGAAAAACTGTTTTTT.

The chain couples TRBV7-9 to TRBJ1-1; possibly TRBD1 for D (5 bases). Trimming left V 5 bases short and J 0 bases short, with 22 bases between. CDR1 and CDR2 (germline): SEHNR, FQNEAQ (reference sequence). The CDR3 has 18 residues. DNA for the CDR3: TGTGCCAGCAGCCCCTCGGGCTGGGGCAGAAACATGAACACTGAAGCTTTCTTT. As protein: CASSPSGWGRNMNTEAFF.

This clone was counted a single time. This chain joins TRBV28 and TRBJ2-5, with 7 bases matching TRBD1. The length of the CDR3 is 20 residues. Germline V gene lookup returns CDR1 MDHEN and CDR2 SYDVKM. The V and J ends lost 2 bases and 4 bases, in that order; junction bases with no gene match: 22. CDR3 amino acids: CASSLPGRGWKGFAVETQYF. The CDR3 coding sequence is TGTGCCAGCAGTTTACCGGGCAGGGGGTGGAAGGGTTTCGCCGTAGAGACCCAGTACTTC. The whole variable domain, remainder taken from reference TRBV28 and TRBJ2-5, is DVKVTQSSRYLVKRTGEKVFLECVQDMDHENMFWYRQDPGLGLRLIYFSYDVKMKEKGDIPEGYSVSREKKERFSLILESASTNQTSMYLCASSLPGRGWKGFAVETQYFGPGTRLLVL.

This chain connects TRBV19 to TRBJ2-5; 9 bases are shared with TRBD1. Trimming cost V 4 bases and J 3 bases; bases outside gene matches: 3. The CDR3 runs to 14 residues. Germline loops: CDR1 LNHDA, CDR2 SQIVND (reference sequence). CDR3 nucleotides: TGTGCCAGTAGTACCGACAGGGGGGAAGAGACCCAGTACTTC. Its translation is CASSTDRGEETQYF.

The chain combines TRBV7-2 with TRBJ1-5; no firm D call. Germline CDR1 SGHTA, CDR2 FQGNSA. V lost 5 bases, J lost 4 bases, and 9 bases lay in between. The CDR3 is 13 amino acids. The CDR3 sequence: CASSLNQNQPQHF. The CDR3, as DNA: TGTGCCAGCAGCCTGAATCAGAATCAGCCCCAGCATTTT.

The CDR3 DNA reads as TGTGCCAGCAGCTTAAGTTCGGTCCACGAGCAGTACTTC. It specifies CASSLSSVHEQYF. The chain joins TRBV7-9 to TRBJ2-7; no reliable D call. Trimming shortened V by 2 bases and J by 5 bases, and 10 bases separated the two germline ends. Germline CDR1 SEHNR, CDR2 FQNEAQ (reference sequence). CDR3 size: 13 residues.

The chain recombines TRBV6-5 with TRBJ1-5; 8 nucleotides align to TRBD1. V lost 5 bases and J lost 6; bases outside the gene matches: 9. From germline, CDR1 is MNHEY and CDR2 SVGAGI. The length of the CDR3 is 15 residues. The CDR3 loop is CASSPGQGFSQPQHF. Written as DNA, the CDR3 is TGTGCCAGCAGTCCCGGACAGGGTTTTAGTCAGCCCCAGCATTTT.

The gene calls are TRBV10-1 and TRBJ1-3, with D perhaps TRBD1 (5 bases). Between the trimmed V and J ends, which lost 4 bases and 0 bases, there was a span of 10 bases. The CDR3 totals 15 residues. In germline, CDR1 is WNHNN, CDR2 SYGVQD (reference sequence). The CDR3 spells CASSAATASGNTIYF. The DNA of the CDR3 is TGCGCCAGCAGTGCCGCGACAGCCTCTGGAAACACCATATATTTT.